Following are 32 T cell receptor beta chains from one sample sequenced in a study of CD8+CD57+ T cells in acquired aplastic anemia. For sequencing, patients were chosen who had shown expansion of CD8+CD57+ cells by flow cytometry. Profiles of TCR beta VDJ and CDR3 were generated from a genomic DNA template. TCRdb called the reads again in MiXCR, with one record for every CDR3 protein. This table has around 430,000 distinct CDR3 sequences, under 40% appearing once. Source material: sorted CD4+, CD8+, or CD8+CD57+ T cells (not recorded which) from PBMCs. The receptors stem from a human donor with aplastic anemia.

This clonotype was picked up a small number of times. The chain carries TRBV6-5 and TRBJ1-6, with 9 nucleotides matching TRBD1. CDR3 size: 15 residues. Germline values: CDR1 MNHEY, CDR2 SVGAGI. The V gene end was trimmed by 0 bases and the J gene end by 9 bases; junction bases not matched to a gene: 3. CDR3 region: CASSYSDRGTSPLHF. CDR3 nucleotides: TGTGCCAGCAGTTACTCCGACAGGGGGACTTCACCCCTCCACTTT.

This clonotype was recorded at least ten times. This CDR3 reads CASSPLGQSNSPLHF. DNA for the CDR3: TGTGCCAGTAGTCCTTTGGGGCAGAGTAATTCACCCCTCCACTTT. The V and J genes are TRBV19 and TRBJ1-6, with TRBD1 as a possible D gene (5 bases). Trimming took 5 bases from V and 6 from J, leaving 14 bases between them. The CDR3 sequence is 15 residues long. CDR1 LNHDA and CDR2 SQIVND come from the germline V gene (reference sequence). The full variable domain, with the rest looked up from reference TRBV19 and TRBJ1-6, is DGGITQSPKYLFRKEGQNVTLSCEQNLNHDAMYWYRQDPGQGLRLIYYSQIVNDFQKGDIAEGYSVSREKKESFPLTVTSAQKNPTAFYLCASSPLGQSNSPLHFGNGTRLTVT.

The CDR3 DNA follows: TGTGCCAGCAGCTTGCGGGAGGGAAGCTCTGGGGCCAACGTCCTGACTTTC. It codes for CASSLREGSSGANVLTF. The chain links TRBV11-2 to TRBJ2-6; 9 nucleotides line up with TRBD2. The CDR3 is made up of 17 amino acids. The germline V gene encodes CDR1 SGHAT and CDR2 FQNNGV. The V gene end was trimmed by 3 bases and the J gene end by 0 bases; junction bases not matched to a gene: 3.

The genes are TRBV20-1 and TRBJ2-7, with TRBD2 identical over 11 bases. V gave up 6 bases and J gave up 3 bases; unmatched junction bases: 10. The CDR3 is 15 amino acids. Germline-derived CDR1 and CDR2 are DFQATT and SNEGSKA (reference sequence). The CDR3, as DNA: TGCAGTGCGCCGGGACTAGCGGCTCCCAACTACGAGCAGTACTTC. Protein sequence: CSAPGLAAPNYEQYF.

The gene calls are TRBV13 and TRBJ2-7, with D possibly TRBD2 on 7 matching bases. The CDR3 sequence is 15 residues long. Germline V gene lookup returns CDR1 PRHDT and CDR2 FYEKMQ (reference sequence). With 2 bases removed from V and 2 bases from J, the gap between germline ends came to 13 bases. The CDR3 nucleotides are TGTGCCAGCAGCTTACGGAGGGGGGGACCCTACGAGCAGTACTTC. It translates to CASSLRRGGPYEQYF.

This clonotype has only one observation. The chain joins TRBV10-3 to TRBJ1-5; a weak D match, TRBD1 (6 bases). The CDR3 has 14 amino acids. Trimming cost V 3 bases and J 7 bases, with 13 bases left between them. Germline-derived CDR1 and CDR2 are ENHRY and SYGVKD. The CDR3 DNA reads TGTGCCATCAGTGACACCGCAGGGGAACAGCCCCAGCATTTT. This codes for CAISDTAGEQPQHF.

This clonotype was observed at least ten times. The V call is TRBV19, the J call TRBJ1-2, with 10 bases aligning to TRBD1. The CDR3 length is 15 residues. Per the germline V gene, CDR1 is LNHDA and CDR2 is SQIVND (reference sequence). The V segment lost 6 bases and the J segment 3 bases; nucleotides outside the gene matches: 7. The DNA of the CDR3 is TGTGCCAGTAGCAGCCGGACAGGGGGTGACTATGGCTACACCTTC. The encoded protein is CASSSRTGGDYGYTF.

The gene calls are TRBV10-3 and TRBJ1-1; no firm D call. Trimming pared 10 bases from V and 6 bases from J, leaving 18 bases between. The CDR3 spans 13 residues. CDR1 is ENHRY, CDR2 SYGVKD, per germline. The CDR3 loop is CARRIRQSSEAFF. CDR3 sequence (DNA): TGTGCCAGGAGAATCAGGCAGAGCTCTGAAGCTTTCTTT.

This clonotype was observed a handful of times. This chain uses TRBV2 with TRBJ2-7; 13 nucleotides agree with TRBD2. In germline, CDR1 is SNHLY, CDR2 FYNNEI. CDR3 size: 15 residues. V lost 5 bases, J lost 2 bases, and 3 bases stayed unmatched. The CDR3 nucleotides are TGTGCCAGCAGTAAACTAGCGGGGGGGCCCTACGAGCAGTACTTC. Translated: CASSKLAGGPYEQYF.

This chain joins TRBV20-1 and TRBJ2-1; 9 bases match TRBD2. V lost 3 bases to trimming and J lost 2 bases; unmatched junction nucleotides: 5. This CDR3 has 15 amino acids. Germline V CDR1 and CDR2: DFQATT, SNEGSKA (reference sequence). For the CDR3, the DNA is TGCAGTGCTAGCCGGGGCGGGAGGGCCTACAATGAGCAGTTCTTC. Protein sequence: CSASRGGRAYNEQFF.

This clonotype was observed many times. The CDR3 coding sequence is TGTGCCAGCAGTCCCCGGACAGGGGGGGAGACCCAGTACTTC. This translates into CASSPRTGGETQYF. The chain is built from TRBV2 and TRBJ2-5, with TRBD1 identical over 10 bases. Germline V gene sequence: CDR1 SNHLY, CDR2 FYNNEI. This CDR3 comprises 14 residues. V trimming: 5 bases; J trimming: 5 bases; junction bases outside the gene matches: 5.

The chain recombines TRBV2 with TRBJ2-2; 8 positions match TRBD2. The CDR3 contains 16 residues. With V trimmed by 5 bases and J by 2 bases, 7 bases remained unmatched. CDR1 SNHLY and CDR2 FYNNEI come from the germline V gene. Here the CDR3 reads CASSTLAEDNTGELFF. For the CDR3, the DNA is TGTGCCAGCAGTACACTAGCGGAAGATAACACCGGGGAGCTGTTTTTT.

The chain links TRBV2 to TRBJ1-5; 9 nucleotides agree with TRBD1. CDR3 length: 15 residues. Trimming cost V 7 bases and J 1 base; bases outside gene matches: 5. CDR1 is SNHLY and CDR2 is FYNNEI in the germline V gene. The CDR3 protein is CASNRGRGSNQPQHF. CDR3 bases: TGTGCCAGCAACAGGGGGCGCGGCAGCAATCAGCCCCAGCATTTT.

On this clonotype itself: One base away lies a much larger clone, so this may be a sequencing read error. This chain joins TRBV20-1 and TRBJ1-2, with 9 bases aligning to TRBD1. In germline, CDR1 is DFQATT, CDR2 SNEGSKA (reference sequence). The CDR3 extends over 15 amino acids. CDR3 residues: CSTRGQGASGYGYTF. In DNA, the CDR3 is TGCAGTACTAGGGGACAGGGTGCGAGTGGCTATGGCTACACCTTC.

To note about this clonotype: Its ends do not fully match the called genes, so a read error is possible. The chain combines TRBV29-1 with TRBJ2-4; 8 positions match TRBD1. The CDR3 loop spans 15 amino acids. CDR1 SQVTM and CDR2 ANQGSEA come from the germline V gene. CDR3 sequence: CSVAFRGQAKNIRYF. CDR3 DNA: TGCAGCGTTGCATTCAGGGGGCAAGCCAAAAACATTCGGTACTTC.

With respect to this clonotype: The junction and the germline gene differ at one end; a read error may be behind it. V and J are TRBV10-3 and TRBJ1-3, with D unclear. Germline CDR1 reads ENHRY; CDR2 reads SYGVKD. The CDR3 spans 13 residues. The CDR3 bases are TGTGCCAGCAGTACCCCCCAGGGAAACACCATATATTTT. Its protein is CASSTPQGNTIYF.

This chain uses TRBV7-2 with TRBJ1-1; D unresolved. Germline loops: CDR1 SGHTA, CDR2 FQGNSA. The CDR3 has 11 amino acids. The germline V and J ends were trimmed by 4 bases and 7 bases, with 7 bases remaining between them. The CDR3 bases are TGTGCCAGCAGCTCCGGACTTGAAGCTTTCTTT. It translates to CASSSGLEAFF. Variable domain in full (rest from reference TRBV7-2 and TRBJ1-1): GAGVSQSPSNKVTEKGKDVELRCDPISGHTALYWYRQSLGQGLEFLIYFQGNSAPDKSGLPSDRFSAERTGGSVSTLTIQRTQQEDSAVYLCASSSGLEAFFGQGTRLTVV.

V is TRBV25-1 and J is TRBJ2-3; D gene unclear. Trimming shortened V by 3 bases and J by 5 bases, and 12 bases separated the two germline ends. There are 14 residues in the CDR3. Germline CDR1 and CDR2: MGHDK and SYGVNS. DNA of the CDR3: TGTGCCAGCAGTGAGTTCCCCGTGGGAGATACGCAGTATTTT. Its protein is CASSEFPVGDTQYF.

With respect to this clonotype: A read error may explain this, as a much larger clone is one base away. The chain has TRBV12-3 or TRBV12-4 and TRBJ2-1; TRBD1 aligns across 7 bases. The V segment lost 6 bases and the J segment 10 bases; nucleotides outside the gene matches: 12. The CDR3 runs 14 residues. The CDR3 here is CASRATGQHYEQFF. In DNA, the CDR3 is TGTGCCAGCAGAGCCACGGGACAGCACTACGAGCAGTTCTTC.

Regarding this clonotype: A clone one base away is much larger, so this may be a read error. This chain joins TRBV19 and TRBJ1-4; D not certain. This CDR3 region has 15 residues. Per the germline V gene, CDR1 is LNHDA and CDR2 is SQIVND (reference sequence). In DNA form, the CDR3 reads TGTGCCAGTCAACTTTCGGTGGCGGCTAATGAAAAACTGCTTTTT. Its translation is CASQLSVAANEKLLF.

This clonotype was seen repeatedly, ten times or more. The CDR3 sequence is CASSGGADGGYTF. The CDR3 nucleotides read TGTGCCAGCAGCGGCGGGGCGGACGGTGGCTACACCTTC. The rearrangement links TRBV9 to TRBJ1-2, with a weak D call TRBD1 (5 bases). From germline, CDR1 is SGDLS and CDR2 YYNGEE. This CDR3 comprises 13 residues. V was cut by 3 bases and J by 7 bases, with 13 bases left in between.

This clonotype has just one count. A read error is possible here, since a much larger clone lies one base away. V and J are TRBV7-2 and TRBJ2-7, with 7 nucleotides matching TRBD2. Germline loops: CDR1 SGHTA, CDR2 FQGNSA. The CDR3 has 15 residues. V shed 6 bases and J 3 bases; nucleotides not matched to a gene: 11. As DNA, the CDR3 is TGTGCCAGCAGACTAGCGAGGGGCCCAATCTACGAGCAGTACTTC. Protein: CASRLARGPIYEQYF. The full variable domain, completed using reference TRBV7-2 and TRBJ2-7, is GAGVSQSPSNKVTEKGKDVELRCDPISGHTALYWYRQSLGQGLEFLIYFQGNSAPDKSGLPSDRFSAERTGGSVSTLTIQRTQQEDSAVYLCASRLARGPIYEQYFGPGTRLTVT.

The V gene is TRBV20-1, the J gene TRBJ2-2, with 8 bases fitting TRBD1. Trimming cost V 6 bases and J 6 bases; bases outside gene matches: 9. Germline assignment: CDR1 DFQATT and CDR2 SNEGSKA (reference sequence). CDR3 length equals 14 residues. As DNA, the CDR3 is TGCAGTGCCCCTGCGACAGGGGTGGCCGGGGAGCTGTTTTTT. Encoded protein: CSAPATGVAGELFF.

The chain links TRBV12-5 to TRBJ1-3; 9 nucleotides align to TRBD1. Germline V gene sequence: CDR1 LGHNT, CDR2 FRNRAP. V was pared by 1 base and J by 4 bases, with 2 bases of the junction left unmatched. The CDR3 runs 15 residues. CDR3 region: CASGLGTGGGNTIYF. In nucleotides, the CDR3 is TGTGCTAGTGGTTTGGGAACAGGGGGCGGAAACACCATATATTTT.

This clonotype was seen more than once but under ten times. V and J are TRBV3-1 and TRBJ1-5, with a tentative D call TRBD1 (5 bases). This CDR3 spans 15 amino acids. CDR1 is LGHDT, CDR2 YNNKEL, per germline (reference sequence). V was shortened by 1 base and J by 7 bases, with 14 bases between the two germline ends. The CDR3 DNA reads as TGTGCCAGCAGCCAAGTTATAGGGGCGGAACAGCCCCAGCATTTT. Its protein is CASSQVIGAEQPQHF.

CDR3 sequence: CSASSDRGNYGYTF. Here the CDR3 DNA reads TGCAGTGCCAGCAGTGACAGGGGGAACTATGGCTACACCTTC. This sequence joins TRBV20-1 and TRBJ1-2, with 9 bases identical to TRBD1. This CDR3 spans 14 amino acids. The J segment lost 2 bases and the V segment lost 6 bases, leaving 7 bases of the junction unmatched. The germline V gene has CDR1 DFQATT and CDR2 SNEGSKA (reference sequence).

This clonotype was detected a few times. Since a much larger clone is just one base distant, this may be a read error. This sequence joins TRBV7-9 and TRBJ2-3, with unresolved D. CDR3 length: 12 residues. Germline values: CDR1 SEHNR, CDR2 FQNEAQ (reference sequence). The germline V and J ends were trimmed by 1 base and 10 bases, with 9 bases remaining between them. The CDR3 sequence is CASSLVRAAQYF. The CDR3, as DNA: TGTGCCAGCAGCTTAGTACGGGCTGCGCAGTATTTT.

The rearrangement joins TRBV11-2 to TRBJ1-1; D is unclear. CDR1 is SGHAT, CDR2 FQNNGV, per germline. Trimming left V 5 bases short and J 0 bases short, with 10 bases between. The CDR3 loop spans 14 amino acids. The CDR3 region is CASSPRPMNTEAFF. CDR3 coding DNA: TGTGCCAGCAGCCCTCGTCCGATGAACACTGAAGCTTTCTTT.

The chain links TRBV5-1 to TRBJ2-2; tentatively, D is TRBD2 (5 bases). In germline, CDR1 is SGHRS, CDR2 YFSETQ. The CDR3 sequence is 17 residues long. The germline V and J ends were trimmed by 1 base and 5 bases, with 18 bases remaining between them. Written as DNA, the CDR3 is TGCGCCAGCAGCTTGCTAATACCGACTTCGGGGACCGGGGAGCTGTTTTTT. Translating it yields CASSLLIPTSGTGELFF.

Remarks on this clonotype: Given a much more abundant clone one base away, this may be a read error. This chain links TRBV20-1 with TRBJ1-5; D unresolved. The germline V gene encodes CDR1 DFQATT and CDR2 SNEGSKA (reference sequence). The CDR3 contains 15 residues. Trimming left V 2 bases short and J 1 base short, with 12 bases between. This chain's CDR3 is CSARPRTASNQPQHF. CDR3 bases: TGCAGTGCTAGACCCAGGACGGCCAGCAATCAGCCCCAGCATTTT.

CDR3 bases: TGCGCCAGCAGTGAACCCCGGACAGGGAACCCCTACAATGAGCAGTTCTTC. Translation gives CASSEPRTGNPYNEQFF. J is TRBJ2-1 and V is TRBV10-2, with TRBD1 identical over 8 bases. With V trimmed by 3 bases and J by 2 bases, 9 bases remained unmatched. The CDR3 loop spans 17 amino acids. Per germline, CDR1 WSHSY and CDR2 SAAADI.

The V gene is TRBV30, the J gene TRBJ1-3, with D hard to call. This CDR3 region has 13 residues. Trimming removed 3 bases at V and 0 bases at J, with 6 bases between. The V gene's germline CDR1 is GTSNPN and CDR2 SVGIG (reference sequence). DNA for the CDR3: TGTGCCTGGAGCCAGAGCTCTGGAAACACCATATATTTT. Residues: CAWSQSSGNTIYF.